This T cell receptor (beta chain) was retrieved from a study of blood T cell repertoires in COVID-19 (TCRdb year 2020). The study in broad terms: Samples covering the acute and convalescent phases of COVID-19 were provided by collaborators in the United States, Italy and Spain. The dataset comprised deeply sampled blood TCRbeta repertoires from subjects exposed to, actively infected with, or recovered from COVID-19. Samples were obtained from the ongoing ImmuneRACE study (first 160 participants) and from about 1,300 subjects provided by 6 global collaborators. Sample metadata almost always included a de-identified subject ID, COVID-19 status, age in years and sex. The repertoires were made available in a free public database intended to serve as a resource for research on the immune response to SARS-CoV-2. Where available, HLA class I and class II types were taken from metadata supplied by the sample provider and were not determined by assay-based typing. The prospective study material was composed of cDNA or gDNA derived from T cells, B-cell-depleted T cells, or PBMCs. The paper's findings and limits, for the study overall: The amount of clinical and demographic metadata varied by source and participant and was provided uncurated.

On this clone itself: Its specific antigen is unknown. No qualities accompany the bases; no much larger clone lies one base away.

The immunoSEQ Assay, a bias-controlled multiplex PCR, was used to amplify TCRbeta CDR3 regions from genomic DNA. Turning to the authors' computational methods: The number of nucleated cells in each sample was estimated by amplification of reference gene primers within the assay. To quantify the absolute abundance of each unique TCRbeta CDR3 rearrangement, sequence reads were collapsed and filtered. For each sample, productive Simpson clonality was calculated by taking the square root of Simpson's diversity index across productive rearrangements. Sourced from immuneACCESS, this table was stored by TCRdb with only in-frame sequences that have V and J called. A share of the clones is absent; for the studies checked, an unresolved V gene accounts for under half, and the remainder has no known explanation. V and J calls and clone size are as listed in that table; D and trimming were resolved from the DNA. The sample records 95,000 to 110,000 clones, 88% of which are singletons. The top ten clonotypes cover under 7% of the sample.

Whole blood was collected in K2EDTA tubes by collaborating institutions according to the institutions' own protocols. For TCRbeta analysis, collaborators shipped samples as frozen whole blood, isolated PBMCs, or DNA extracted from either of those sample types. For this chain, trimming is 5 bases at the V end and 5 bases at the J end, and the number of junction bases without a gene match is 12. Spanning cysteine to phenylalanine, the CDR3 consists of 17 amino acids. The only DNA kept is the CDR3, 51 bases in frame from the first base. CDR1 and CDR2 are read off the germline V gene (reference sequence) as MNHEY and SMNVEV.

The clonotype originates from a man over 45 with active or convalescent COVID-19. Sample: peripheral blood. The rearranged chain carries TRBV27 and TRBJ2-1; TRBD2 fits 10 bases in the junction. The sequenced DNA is TGTGCCAGCAGTCTTGTCCCGGGACTAGCGTTTCACAATGAGCAGTTCTTC. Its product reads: CASSLVPGLAFHNEQFF.